This T cell receptor beta chain stems from a study of T cells in Graves' hyperthyroidism and ophthalmopathy. The junction had 5 bases not matched to a gene; V was cut back by 4 bases and J by 7 bases. CDR3 size: 13 residues. Germline V lookup: CDR1 SNHLY, CDR2 FYNNEI. This clonotype was counted once. What it binds is not known. RNA transcripts served as the template for amplifying TCR beta CDR3 regions. TCR CDR3 regions were first amplified by RT-PCR with HTBI primers. From the multiplex PCR reads, TCRdb called clonotypes with MiXCR, one entry per CDR3 protein. The table shows 250,000 to 300,000 distinct CDR3 sequences, with around 20% occurring only once. Study-wide results and caveats: A model of 13 V-J pairs discriminated ophthalmopathy from stable hyperthyroidism. Most thyroid clonotypes expanded above 0.001 were also detected in blood.

The chain uses TRBV2 and TRBJ2-5; the match to TRBD1 covers 8 bases. This TCR was recovered from a man between 45 and 60 years old with Graves' ophthalmopathy. The sequenced sample was blood. The CDR3 DNA sequence: TGTGCCAGCAGTGGCGACAGGGGAGGGACCCAGTACTTC. Its translation: CASSGDRGGTQYF.